This T cell receptor (beta chain) stems from a study of beta chain features in type 1 diabetes. Study-wide points: Patients' naive, central memory and Treg TCRB repertoires seemed closer to one another than those of healthy donors. Because the template was cDNA, high-expressing cells might be over-represented.

The entirety of the isolated RNA underwent reverse transcription, so expressed TCRB transcripts were sequenced. Sequencing was performed with immunoSEQ multiplex PCR; in TCRdb, only in-frame clones are kept and a portion is missing. The table lists a few hundred thousand clones, around 20% of them singletons. The CDR3 loop spans 12 amino acids. Germline assignment: CDR1 SGHAT and CDR2 FQNNGV. The V end lost 1 base, the J end lost 11 bases, and 8 bases lay between the germline ends. Points on this clone: The target antigen is unknown.

Purity exceeded 95% in all sorted populations. The chain links TRBV11-2 to TRBJ2-2; no clear D. The sequencing input was naive CD4+ T cells from blood. This sequence was found in a woman younger than 35 in good health. The chain's CDR3 is CASSLGHSELFF. For the CDR3, the DNA is TGTGCCAGCAGCTTAGGGCATTCTGAGCTGTTTTTT.